The 21 T cell receptor beta chains reported below all come from one sample, sequenced in a study of blood T cell repertoires in COVID-19. Produced via immunoSEQ multiplex PCR; TCRdb's table is partial and in-frame only. The sample has roughly 500,000 clones, more than 75% seen once; the top ten hold 1.8%. Specimen: PBMCs or T cells enriched from blood (not recorded which). These TCRs come from a middle-aged woman who had recovered from COVID-19.

A few counts support this clone. The rearrangement uses TRBV5-4 and TRBJ1-4; D is possibly TRBD1 (5 bases). Germline V gene sequence: CDR1 SGHNT, CDR2 YYREEE (reference sequence). Trimming cost V 4 bases and J 7 bases, with 14 bases left between them. This CDR3 spans 14 amino acids. CDR3 protein: CASSRQGSVEKLFF. The CDR3, as DNA: TGTGCCAGCAGCCGCCAGGGTTCGGTTGAAAAACTGTTTTTT.

V and J are TRBV6-2 or TRBV6-3 and TRBJ1-1, with D maybe TRBD1 (5 bases). V shed 5 bases and J shed 1 base, with 11 bases lying between them. The CDR3 is 14 amino acids. From germline, CDR1 is MNHEY and CDR2 SVGEGT. This chain's CDR3 is CASSNRQPNTEAFF. For the CDR3, the DNA is TGTGCCAGCAGTAACCGACAGCCGAACACTGAAGCTTTCTTT.

The chain combines TRBV18 with TRBJ2-1; 8 nucleotides line up with TRBD1. The CDR3 has 17 residues. J gave up 5 bases and V 3 bases, and 12 bases lay outside the gene matches. The germline V gene has CDR1 KGHSH and CDR2 LQKENI. Here the CDR3 DNA reads TGTGCCAGCTCACCGGAACGACGGACAGGGTGGCACAATGAGCAGTTCTTC. This codes for CASSPERRTGWHNEQFF.

This clone has a single count. This sequence joins TRBV28 and TRBJ2-2; D unclear. Germline CDR1 is MDHEN and CDR2 is SYDVKM. This CDR3 comprises 14 residues. V lost 2 bases and J lost 1, with 5 bases in between. CDR3 sequence: CASSLRGNTGELFF. CDR3 nucleotide sequence: TGTGCCAGCAGTTTAAGAGGGAACACCGGGGAGCTGTTTTTT. Supplemented by reference TRBV28 and TRBJ2-2, the full variable domain reads DVKVTQSSRYLVKRTGEKVFLECVQDMDHENMFWYRQDPGLGLRLIYFSYDVKMKEKGDIPEGYSVSREKKERFSLILESASTNQTSMYLCASSLRGNTGELFFGEGSRLTVL.

The chain recombines TRBV29-1 with TRBJ1-3; D not resolved. V dropped 6 bases and J dropped 3 bases, with 9 bases sitting between them. CDR1 SQVTM and CDR2 ANQGSEA come from the germline V gene. The CDR3 length is 12 residues. Here the CDR3 DNA reads TGCAGCGTAGGTCGGGGTGGAAACACCATATATTTT. This gives the protein CSVGRGGNTIYF. Combining the CDR3 with reference TRBV29-1 and TRBJ1-3 gives the whole variable domain SAVISQKPSRDICQRGTSLTIQCQVDSQVTMMFWYRQQPGQSLTLIATANQGSEATYESGFVIDKFPISRPNLTFSTLTVSNMSPEDSSIYLCSVGRGGNTIYFGEGSWLTVV.

CDR3 sequence reads: CASSSHAGGGNEQFF. The CDR3 region has the DNA TGTGCCAGCAGTTCCCATGCGGGAGGAGGTAATGAGCAGTTCTTC. The chain couples TRBV28 to TRBJ2-1, with 8 bases identical to TRBD2. In germline, CDR1 is MDHEN, CDR2 SYDVKM. This CDR3 has 15 residues. The V and J ends lost 4 bases and 7 bases, in that order; junction bases with no gene match: 9.

The chain combines TRBV7-2 with TRBJ2-7; 7 nucleotides agree with TRBD1. In germline, CDR1 is SGHTA, CDR2 FQGNSA. The CDR3 is 14 amino acids. J was trimmed by 5 bases and V by 5 bases; bases with no gene match: 9. For the CDR3, the DNA is TGTGCCAGCAGCGCGAGACAGGGTTCGAACGAGCAGTACTTC. It encodes CASSARQGSNEQYF.

This rearrangement joins TRBV6-2 or TRBV6-3 to TRBJ1-5; 11 bases agree with TRBD1. Germline V lookup: CDR1 MNHEY, CDR2 SVGEGT. Trimming removed 2 bases from V and 2 bases from J; junction bases left unmatched: 5. This CDR3 is 17 amino acids long. CDR3: CASSYRTGGRGNQPQHF. The CDR3 bases are TGTGCCAGCAGTTACCGGACAGGGGGCCGGGGCAATCAGCCCCAGCATTTT.

This chain links TRBV9 with TRBJ2-2, with 9 bases aligning to TRBD1. The CDR3 length is 18 residues. V was pared by 3 bases and J by 4 bases, with 13 bases of the junction left unmatched. Germline V CDR1 and CDR2: SGDLS, YYNGEE. The CDR3 reads CASSDPLGQGIATGELFF. CDR3 nucleotide sequence: TGTGCCAGCAGCGACCCATTGGGACAGGGAATTGCCACCGGGGAGCTGTTTTTT.

The genes are TRBV18 and TRBJ2-3; tentatively, D is TRBD2 (5 bases). The CDR3 spans 16 residues. Trimming shortened V by 2 bases and J by 5 bases, and 17 bases separated the two germline ends. The germline gives CDR1 KGHSH, CDR2 LQKENI. The CDR3 DNA sequence: TGTGCCAGCTCACCAAATAGCGCCGTAGGAGGAGATACGCAGTATTTT. Residues: CASSPNSAVGGDTQYF.

This chain links TRBV7-2 with TRBJ2-7, with TRBD2 matching over 11 bases. Germline V gives CDR1 SGHTA, CDR2 FQGNSA. Trimming took 4 bases from V and 5 from J; bases not matched to a gene: 7. CDR3 length: 15 residues. CDR3 nucleotide sequence: TGTGCCAGCAGCTCCTCTAGCGGGAGGTACCACGAGCAGTACTTC. Translated: CASSSSSGRYHEQYF.

CDR3 sequence reads: CAAHRWTGSDYGYTF. The CDR3 bases are TGTGCCGCACATCGTTGGACAGGGTCGGACTATGGCTACACCTTC. The V and J genes are TRBV5-6 and TRBJ1-2; 8 bases are shared with TRBD1. Unmatched junction bases numbered 14, after V lost 10 bases and J lost 3 bases. The CDR3 loop spans 15 amino acids. CDR1 and CDR2 (germline): SGHDT, YYEEEE.

The chain couples TRBV11-2 to TRBJ2-5, with 7 bases fitting TRBD1. Trimming removed 5 bases from V and 5 bases from J; junction bases left unmatched: 14. The CDR3 contains 16 residues. Germline CDR1 SGHAT, CDR2 FQNNGV. The CDR3 bases are TGTGCCAGCAGCCCCCCGGCTACAGGGGATTGGGAGACCCAGTACTTC. It specifies CASSPPATGDWETQYF. The entire variable domain, with the rest obtained from reference TRBV11-2 and TRBJ2-5, is as follows: EAGVAQSPRYKIIEKRQSVAFWCNPISGHATLYWYQQILGQGPKLLIQFQNNGVVDDSQLPKDRFSAERLKGVDSTLKIQPAKLEDSAVYLCASSPPATGDWETQYFGPGTRLLVL.

The genes are TRBV7-9 and TRBJ2-1, with D maybe TRBD2 (6 bases). CDR1 and CDR2 (germline): SEHNR, FQNEAQ (reference sequence). Between the trimmed V and J ends, which lost 11 bases and 4 bases, there was a span of 21 bases. The CDR3 covers 15 residues. This CDR3 is CAVTFRREAYNEQFF. For the CDR3, the DNA is TGTGCCGTTACCTTTCGAAGGGAGGCTTACAATGAGCAGTTCTTC. The entire variable domain, with the rest obtained from reference TRBV7-9 and TRBJ2-1, is as follows: DTGVSQNPRHKITKRGQNVTFRCDPISEHNRLYWYRQTLGQGPEFLTYFQNEAQLEKSRLLSDRFSAERPKGSFSTLEIQRTEQGDSAMYLCAVTFRREAYNEQFFGPGTRLTVL.

The chain recombines TRBV7-9 with TRBJ1-1, with unresolved D. This CDR3 is built from 14 residues. The germline V gene has CDR1 SEHNR and CDR2 FQNEAQ (reference sequence). Trimming shortened V by 5 bases and J by 3 bases, and 13 bases separated the two germline ends. CDR3 DNA sequence: TGTGCCAGCAGCCCCGACTGGGAGGACACTGAAGCTTTCTTT. Encoded protein: CASSPDWEDTEAFF. Full variable domain (rest looked up from reference TRBV7-9 and TRBJ1-1): DTGVSQNPRHKITKRGQNVTFRCDPISEHNRLYWYRQTLGQGPEFLTYFQNEAQLEKSRLLSDRFSAERPKGSFSTLEIQRTEQGDSAMYLCASSPDWEDTEAFFGQGTRLTVV.

This sequence joins TRBV4-3 and TRBJ2-1; TRBD2 matches 10 bases. Germline values: CDR1 LGHNA, CDR2 YSLEER. The V segment lost 1 base and the J segment 5 bases; nucleotides outside the gene matches: 2. The CDR3 has 15 residues. The CDR3 region is CASSQGLAGDNEQFF. The CDR3 region has the DNA TGCGCCAGCAGCCAAGGGCTAGCGGGAGACAATGAGCAGTTCTTC.

The chain combines TRBV4-2 with TRBJ2-1; maybe TRBD2 (6 bases). CDR3 length: 18 amino acids. CDR1 and CDR2 from the germline V gene are LGHNA and YNFKEQ. V was clipped by 1 base and J by 1 base, with 17 bases between them. The CDR3 coding sequence is TGTGCCAGCAGCCAAGGGGCTGGGGCGGGATTTTCCTACAATGAGCAGTTCTTC. Its protein is CASSQGAGAGFSYNEQFF.

The J gene is TRBJ2-7, the V gene TRBV11-3; 8 bases fit TRBD1. J gave up 0 bases and V 0 bases, and 7 bases lay outside the gene matches. Germline V gene lookup returns CDR1 SGHNT and CDR2 YENEEA. The CDR3 is 17 residues long. CDR3 sequence (DNA): TGTGCCAGCAGCTTAGATACGGACAGGGCGACCTCCTACGAGCAGTACTTC. It translates to CASSLDTDRATSYEQYF.

The chain employs TRBV9 and TRBJ2-1; 8 nucleotides line up with TRBD2. The V gene end was trimmed by 0 bases and the J gene end by 6 bases; junction bases not matched to a gene: 8. This CDR3 comprises 16 residues. CDR1 SGDLS and CDR2 YYNGEE come from the germline V gene. The CDR3 sequence is CASSVEGGRSRNEQFF. In DNA, the CDR3 is TGTGCCAGCAGCGTAGAGGGCGGGAGGAGCCGCAATGAGCAGTTCTTC.

The chain recombines TRBV5-1 with TRBJ2-1; 12 bases match TRBD2. V was clipped by 5 bases and J by 7 bases; unmatched bases: 10. The CDR3 is 16 amino acids. Germline CDR1 SGHRS, CDR2 YFSETQ. The chain's CDR3 is CASSPTTSGGTNEQFF. In DNA form, the CDR3 reads TGCGCCAGCAGTCCTACGACTAGCGGGGGAACGAATGAGCAGTTCTTC. Filled out from reference TRBV5-1 and TRBJ2-1, the complete variable domain reads KAGVTQTPRYLIKTRGQQVTLSCSPISGHRSVSWYQQTPGQGLQFLFEYFSETQRNKGNFPGRFSGRQFSNSRSEMNVSTLELGDSALYLCASSPTTSGGTNEQFFGPGTRLTVL.

The chain links TRBV11-2 to TRBJ2-1; D is unclear. CDR1 and CDR2 (germline): SGHAT, FQNNGV. The CDR3 loop spans 15 amino acids. The V gene lost 0 bases and the J gene lost 2 bases, with 8 bases spanning the gap. The CDR3 sequence is CASSLDVGPYNEQFF. The CDR3 DNA reads as TGTGCCAGCAGCTTAGATGTGGGCCCCTACAATGAGCAGTTCTTC.